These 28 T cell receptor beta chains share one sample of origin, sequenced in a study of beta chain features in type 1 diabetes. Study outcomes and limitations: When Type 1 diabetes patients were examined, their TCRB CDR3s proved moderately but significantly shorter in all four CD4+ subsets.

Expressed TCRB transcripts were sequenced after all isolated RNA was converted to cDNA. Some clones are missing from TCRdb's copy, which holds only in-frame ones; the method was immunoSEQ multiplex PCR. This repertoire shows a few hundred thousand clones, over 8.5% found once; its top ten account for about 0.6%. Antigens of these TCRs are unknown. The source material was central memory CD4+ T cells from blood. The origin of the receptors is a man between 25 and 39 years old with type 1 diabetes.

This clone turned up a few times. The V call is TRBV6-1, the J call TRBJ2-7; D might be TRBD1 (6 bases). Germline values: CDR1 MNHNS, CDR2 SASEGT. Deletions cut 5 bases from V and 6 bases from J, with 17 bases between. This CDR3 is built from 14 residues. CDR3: CASSSTGQRTEQYF. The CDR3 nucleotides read TGTGCCAGCAGTTCGACAGGACAGCGCACCGAGCAGTACTTC.

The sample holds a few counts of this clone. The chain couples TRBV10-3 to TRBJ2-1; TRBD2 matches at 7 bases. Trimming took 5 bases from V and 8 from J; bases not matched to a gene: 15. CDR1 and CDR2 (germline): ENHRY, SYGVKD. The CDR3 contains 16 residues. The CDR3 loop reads CAISPGGTPRGDEQFF. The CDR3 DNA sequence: TGTGCCATCAGTCCCGGGGGGACGCCCCGAGGGGATGAGCAGTTCTTC.

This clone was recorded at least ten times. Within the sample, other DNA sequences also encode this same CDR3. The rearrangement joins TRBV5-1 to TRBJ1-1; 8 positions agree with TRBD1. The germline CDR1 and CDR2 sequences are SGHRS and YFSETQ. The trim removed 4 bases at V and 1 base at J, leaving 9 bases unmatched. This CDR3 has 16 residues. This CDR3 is CASSGGQGRGNTEAFF. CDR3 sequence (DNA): TGCGCCAGCAGCGGCGGACAGGGTCGGGGGAACACTGAAGCTTTCTTT.

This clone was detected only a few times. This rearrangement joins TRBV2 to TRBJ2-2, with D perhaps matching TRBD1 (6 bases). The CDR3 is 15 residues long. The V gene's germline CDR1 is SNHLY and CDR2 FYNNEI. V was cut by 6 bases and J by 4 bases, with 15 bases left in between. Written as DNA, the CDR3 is TGTGCCAGCAGGGAAATACAGGGTTCCACCGGGGAGCTGTTTTTT. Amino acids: CASREIQGSTGELFF. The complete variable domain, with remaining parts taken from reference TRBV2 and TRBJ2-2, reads EPEVTQTPSHQVTQMGQEVILRCVPISNHLYFYWYRQILGQKVEFLVSFYNNEISEKSEIFDDQFSVERPDGSNFTLKIRSTKLEDSAMYFCASREIQGSTGELFFGEGSRLTVL.

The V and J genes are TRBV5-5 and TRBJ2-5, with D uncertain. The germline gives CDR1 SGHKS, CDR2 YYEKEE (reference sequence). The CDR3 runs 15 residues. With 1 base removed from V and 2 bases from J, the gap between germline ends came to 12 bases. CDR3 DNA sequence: TGTGCCAGCAGCTTGTTACAGAGTCTGCAAGAGACCCAGTACTTC. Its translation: CASSLLQSLQETQYF.

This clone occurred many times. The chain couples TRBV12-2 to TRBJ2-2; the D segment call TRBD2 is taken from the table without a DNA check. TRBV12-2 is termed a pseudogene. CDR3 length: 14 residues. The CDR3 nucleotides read TGTGCAAGTCGAAGGGAGGCGAACACCGGGGAGCTGTTTTTT. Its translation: CASRREANTGELFF.

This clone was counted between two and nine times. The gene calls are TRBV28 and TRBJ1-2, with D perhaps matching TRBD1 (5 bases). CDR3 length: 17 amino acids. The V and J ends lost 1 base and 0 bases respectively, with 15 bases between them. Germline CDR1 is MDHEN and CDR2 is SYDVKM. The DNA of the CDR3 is TGTGCCAGCAGTTTATTCTCGGCCGGACAAGCTAACTATGGCTACACCTTC. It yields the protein CASSLFSAGQANYGYTF.

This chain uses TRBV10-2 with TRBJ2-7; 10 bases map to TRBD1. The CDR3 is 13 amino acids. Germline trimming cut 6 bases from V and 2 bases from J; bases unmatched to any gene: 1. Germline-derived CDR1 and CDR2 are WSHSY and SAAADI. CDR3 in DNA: TGCGCCAGCAGGGACAGGGGGGCCTACGAGCAGTACTTC. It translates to CASRDRGAYEQYF.

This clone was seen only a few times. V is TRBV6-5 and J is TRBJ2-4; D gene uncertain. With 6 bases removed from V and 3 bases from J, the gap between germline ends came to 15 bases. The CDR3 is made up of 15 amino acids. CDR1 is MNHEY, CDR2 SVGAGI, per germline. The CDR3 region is CASSEDVQVKNIQYF. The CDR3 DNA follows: TGTGCCAGCAGCGAGGACGTCCAAGTCAAAAACATTCAGTACTTC.

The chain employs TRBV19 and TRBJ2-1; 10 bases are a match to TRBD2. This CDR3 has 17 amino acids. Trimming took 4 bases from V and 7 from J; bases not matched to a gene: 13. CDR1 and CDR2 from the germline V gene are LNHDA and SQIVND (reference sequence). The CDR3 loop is CASSTGTSVNIRNEQFF. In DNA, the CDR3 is TGTGCCAGTAGTACCGGGACTAGCGTCAATATAAGGAATGAGCAGTTCTTC.

CDR3 bases: TGTGCCAGCAGCTACGGGGTCCGGGGGGGCGGATACACTGAAGCTTTCTTT. This sequence encodes CASSYGVRGGGYTEAFF. The rearrangement uses TRBV25-1 and TRBJ1-1; maybe TRBD1 (6 bases). V lost 6 bases, J lost 3 bases, and 23 bases lay in between. The CDR3 totals 17 residues. Looked up from germline, CDR1 is MGHDK and CDR2 is SYGVNS. The whole variable domain, remainder taken from reference TRBV25-1 and TRBJ1-1, is EADIYQTPRYLVIGTGKKITLECSQTMGHDKMYWYQQDPGMELHLIHYSYGVNSTEKGDLSSESTVSRIRTEHFPLTLESARPSHTSQYLCASSYGVRGGGYTEAFFGQGTRLTVV.

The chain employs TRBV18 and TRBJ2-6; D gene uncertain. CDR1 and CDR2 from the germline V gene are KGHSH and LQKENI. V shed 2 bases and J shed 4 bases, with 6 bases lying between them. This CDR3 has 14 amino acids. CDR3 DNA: TGTGCCAGCTCACCAGCCTTAGGGGCCAACGTCCTGACTTTC. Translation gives CASSPALGANVLTF.

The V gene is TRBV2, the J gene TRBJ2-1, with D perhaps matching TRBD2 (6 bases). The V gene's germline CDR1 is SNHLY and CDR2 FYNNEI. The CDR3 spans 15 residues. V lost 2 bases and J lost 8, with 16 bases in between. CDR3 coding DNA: TGTGCCAGCAGTGAAACGACTAGTTTGGGGGATGAGCAGTTCTTC. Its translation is CASSETTSLGDEQFF. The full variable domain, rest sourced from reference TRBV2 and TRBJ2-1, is EPEVTQTPSHQVTQMGQEVILRCVPISNHLYFYWYRQILGQKVEFLVSFYNNEISEKSEIFDDQFSVERPDGSNFTLKIRSTKLEDSAMYFCASSETTSLGDEQFFGPGTRLTVL.

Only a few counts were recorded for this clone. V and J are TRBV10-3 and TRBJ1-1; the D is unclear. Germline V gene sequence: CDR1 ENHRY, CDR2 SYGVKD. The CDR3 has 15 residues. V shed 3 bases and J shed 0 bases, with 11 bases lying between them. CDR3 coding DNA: TGTGCCATCAGTGAAACAGCTACTATGAACACTGAAGCTTTCTTT. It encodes CAISETATMNTEAFF.

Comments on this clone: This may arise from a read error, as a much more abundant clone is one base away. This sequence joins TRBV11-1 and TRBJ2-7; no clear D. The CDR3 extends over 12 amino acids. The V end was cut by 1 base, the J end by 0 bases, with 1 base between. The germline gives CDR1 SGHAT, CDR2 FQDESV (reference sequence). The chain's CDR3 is CASSLGSYEQYF. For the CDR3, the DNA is TGTGCCAGCAGCTTAGGCTCCTACGAGCAGTACTTC.

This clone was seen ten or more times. The CDR3 DNA follows: TGCGCCAGCAGCCCGGGTGCAACGGAGACCCAGTACTTC. Residues: CASSPGATETQYF. The genes are TRBV5-1 and TRBJ2-5; no clear D. The CDR3 length is 13 residues. V shed 4 bases and J shed 5 bases, with 12 bases lying between them. Germline CDR1 SGHRS, CDR2 YFSETQ.

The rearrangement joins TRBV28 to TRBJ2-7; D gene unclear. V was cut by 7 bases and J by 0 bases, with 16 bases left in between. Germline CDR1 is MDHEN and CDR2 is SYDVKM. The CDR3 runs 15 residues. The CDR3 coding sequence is TGTGCCAGCACCTTTTACCCAGCGAGCTCCTACGAGCAGTACTTC. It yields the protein CASTFYPASSYEQYF.

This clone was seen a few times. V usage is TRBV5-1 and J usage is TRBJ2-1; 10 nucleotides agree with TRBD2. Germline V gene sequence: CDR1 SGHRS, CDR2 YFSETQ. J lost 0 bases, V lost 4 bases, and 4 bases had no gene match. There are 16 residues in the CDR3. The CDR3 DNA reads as TGCGCCAGCAGCCATGCTAGCGGGAGCTCCTACAATGAGCAGTTCTTC. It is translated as CASSHASGSSYNEQFF.

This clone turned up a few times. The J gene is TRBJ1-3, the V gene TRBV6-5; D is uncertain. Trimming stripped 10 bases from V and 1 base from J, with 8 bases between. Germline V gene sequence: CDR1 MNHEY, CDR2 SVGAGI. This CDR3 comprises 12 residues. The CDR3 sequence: CATKGSGNTIYF. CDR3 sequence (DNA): TGTGCCACAAAAGGGTCTGGAAACACCATATATTTT.

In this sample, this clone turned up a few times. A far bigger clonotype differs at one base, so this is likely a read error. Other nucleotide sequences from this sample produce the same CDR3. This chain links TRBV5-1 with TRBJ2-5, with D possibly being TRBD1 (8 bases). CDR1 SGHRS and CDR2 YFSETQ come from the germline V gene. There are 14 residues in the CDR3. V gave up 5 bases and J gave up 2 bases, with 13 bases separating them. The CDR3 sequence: CASRNRGGQETQYF. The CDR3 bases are TGCGCCAGCAGAAACAGGGGGGGGCAAGAGACCCAGTACTTC.

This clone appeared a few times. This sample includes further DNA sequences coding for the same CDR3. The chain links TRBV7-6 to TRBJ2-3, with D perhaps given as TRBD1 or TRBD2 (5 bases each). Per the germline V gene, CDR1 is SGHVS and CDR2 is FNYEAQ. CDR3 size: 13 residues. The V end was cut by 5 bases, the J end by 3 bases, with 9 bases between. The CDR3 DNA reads TGTGCCAGCAGCCTTGGGACGACAGATACGCAGTATTTT. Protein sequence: CASSLGTTDTQYF.

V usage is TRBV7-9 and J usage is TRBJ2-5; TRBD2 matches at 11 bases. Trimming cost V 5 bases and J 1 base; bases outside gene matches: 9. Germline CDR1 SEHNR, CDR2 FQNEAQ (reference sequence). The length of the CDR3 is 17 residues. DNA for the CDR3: TGTGCCAGCAGCCAATCCCTAGCGGGAGGCTTCCAAGAGACCCAGTACTTC. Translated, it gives CASSQSLAGGFQETQYF.

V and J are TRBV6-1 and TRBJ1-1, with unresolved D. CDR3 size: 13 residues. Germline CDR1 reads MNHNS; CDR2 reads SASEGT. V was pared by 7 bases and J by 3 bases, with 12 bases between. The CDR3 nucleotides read TGTGCCAGCATAGGACCGAGAGACACTGAAGCTTTCTTT. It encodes CASIGPRDTEAFF.

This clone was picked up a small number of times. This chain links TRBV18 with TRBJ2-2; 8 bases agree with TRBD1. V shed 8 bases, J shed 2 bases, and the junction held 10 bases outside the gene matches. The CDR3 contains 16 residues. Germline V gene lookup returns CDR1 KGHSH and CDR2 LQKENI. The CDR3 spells CASRQGKQINTGELFF. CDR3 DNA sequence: TGTGCCAGCAGACAGGGGAAACAGATAAACACCGGGGAGCTGTTTTTT. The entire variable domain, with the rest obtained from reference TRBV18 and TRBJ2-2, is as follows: NAGVMQNPRHLVRRRGQEARLRCSPMKGHSHVYWYRQLPEEGLKFMVYLQKENIIDESGMPKERFSAEFPKEGPSILRIQQVVRGDSAAYFCASRQGKQINTGELFFGEGSRLTVL.

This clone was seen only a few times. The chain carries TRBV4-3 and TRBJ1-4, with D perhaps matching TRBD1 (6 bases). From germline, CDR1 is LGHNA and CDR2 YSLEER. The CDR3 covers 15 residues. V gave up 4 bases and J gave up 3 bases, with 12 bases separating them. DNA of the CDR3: TGCGCCAGCAGCCGACTAGGGGGAGCTAATGAAAAACTGTTTTTT. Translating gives CASSRLGGANEKLFF.

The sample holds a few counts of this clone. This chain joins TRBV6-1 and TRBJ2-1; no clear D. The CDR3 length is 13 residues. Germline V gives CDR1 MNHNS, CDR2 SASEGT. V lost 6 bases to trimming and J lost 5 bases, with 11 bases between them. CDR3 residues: CASSRQPHNEQFF. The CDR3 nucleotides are TGTGCCAGCAGCCGCCAGCCCCACAATGAGCAGTTCTTC.

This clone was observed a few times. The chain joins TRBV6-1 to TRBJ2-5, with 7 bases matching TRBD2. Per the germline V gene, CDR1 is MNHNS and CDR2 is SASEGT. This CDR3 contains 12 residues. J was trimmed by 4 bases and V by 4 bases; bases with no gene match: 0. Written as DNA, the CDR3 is TGTGCCAGCAGTGGGGGGGGAGAGACCCAGTACTTC. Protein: CASSGGGETQYF.

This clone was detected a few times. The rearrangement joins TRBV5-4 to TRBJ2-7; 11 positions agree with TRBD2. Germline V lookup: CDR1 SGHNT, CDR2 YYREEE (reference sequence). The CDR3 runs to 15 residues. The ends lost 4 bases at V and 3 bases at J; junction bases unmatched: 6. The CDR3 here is CASSDGLAGDYEQYF. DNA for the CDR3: TGTGCCAGCAGCGACGGACTAGCGGGTGACTACGAGCAGTACTTC.